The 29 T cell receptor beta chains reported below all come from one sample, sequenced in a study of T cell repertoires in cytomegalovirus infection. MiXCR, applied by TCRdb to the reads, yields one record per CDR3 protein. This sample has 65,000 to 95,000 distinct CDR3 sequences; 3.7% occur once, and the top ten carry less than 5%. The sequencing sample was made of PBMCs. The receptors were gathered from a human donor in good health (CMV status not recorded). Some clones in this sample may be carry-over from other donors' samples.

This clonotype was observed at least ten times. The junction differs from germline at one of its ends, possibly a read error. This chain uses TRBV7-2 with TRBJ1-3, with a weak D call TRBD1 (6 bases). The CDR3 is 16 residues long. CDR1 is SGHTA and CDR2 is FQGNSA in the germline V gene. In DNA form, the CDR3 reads TGTGCCAGCAGCCCACAGGGCGGGGCGGTGGGAAACGCCATATATTTT. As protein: CASSPQGGAVGNAIYF.

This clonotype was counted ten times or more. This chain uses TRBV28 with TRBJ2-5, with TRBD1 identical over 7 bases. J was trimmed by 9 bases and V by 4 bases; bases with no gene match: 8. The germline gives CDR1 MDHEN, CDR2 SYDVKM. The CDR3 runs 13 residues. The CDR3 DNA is TGTGCCAGCAGTTCGGGACAGCTGGTGGCCCAGTACTTC. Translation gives CASSSGQLVAQYF.

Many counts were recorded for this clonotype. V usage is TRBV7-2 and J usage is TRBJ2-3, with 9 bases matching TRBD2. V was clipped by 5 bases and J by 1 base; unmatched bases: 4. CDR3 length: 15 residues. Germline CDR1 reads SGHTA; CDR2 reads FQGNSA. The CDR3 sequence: CASSRAGGGTDTQYF. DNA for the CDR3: TGTGCCAGCAGCCGCGCGGGGGGGGGCACAGATACGCAGTATTTT.

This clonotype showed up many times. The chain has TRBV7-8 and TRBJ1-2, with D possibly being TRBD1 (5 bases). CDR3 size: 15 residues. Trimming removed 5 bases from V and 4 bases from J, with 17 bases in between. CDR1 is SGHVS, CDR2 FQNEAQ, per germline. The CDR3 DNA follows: TGTGCCAGCAGCCCAGACCTCACCGGGGCCTATGGCTACACCTTC. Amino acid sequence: CASSPDLTGAYGYTF.

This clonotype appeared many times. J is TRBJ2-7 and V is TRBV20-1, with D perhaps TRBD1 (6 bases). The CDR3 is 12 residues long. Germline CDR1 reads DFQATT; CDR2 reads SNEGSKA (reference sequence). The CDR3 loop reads CSPQGSGYEQYF. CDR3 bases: TGCAGCCCACAGGGTTCAGGATACGAGCAGTACTTC.

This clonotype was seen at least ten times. The CDR3 region has the DNA TGCAGTGCTAGGAATGGGGGGTACACTGAAGCTTTCTTT. This gives the protein CSARNGGYTEAFF. The chain recombines TRBV20-1 with TRBJ1-1; tentative D call: TRBD1 (5 bases). This CDR3 has 13 residues. The germline V gene has CDR1 DFQATT and CDR2 SNEGSKA (reference sequence). The germline V and J ends were trimmed by 3 bases and 3 bases, with 11 bases remaining between them.

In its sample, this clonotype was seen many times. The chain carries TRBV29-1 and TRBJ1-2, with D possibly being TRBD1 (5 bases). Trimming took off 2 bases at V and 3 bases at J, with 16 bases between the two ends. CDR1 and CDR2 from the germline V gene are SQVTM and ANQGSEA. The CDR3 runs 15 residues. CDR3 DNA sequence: TGCAGCGTTGAAAGTGGTAGCAGGGAATACTATGGCTACACCTTC. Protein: CSVESGSREYYGYTF. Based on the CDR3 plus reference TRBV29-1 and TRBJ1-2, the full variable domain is SAVISQKPSRDICQRGTSLTIQCQVDSQVTMMFWYRQQPGQSLTLIATANQGSEATYESGFVIDKFPISRPNLTFSTLTVSNMSPEDSSIYLCSVESGSREYYGYTFGSGTRLTVV.

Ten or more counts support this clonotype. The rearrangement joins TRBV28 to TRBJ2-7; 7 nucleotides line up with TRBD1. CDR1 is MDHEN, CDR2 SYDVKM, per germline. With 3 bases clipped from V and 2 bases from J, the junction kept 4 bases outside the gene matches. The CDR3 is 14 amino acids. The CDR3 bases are TGTGCCAGCAGTTTGACAGGGTACCCCTACGAGCAGTACTTC. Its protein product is CASSLTGYPYEQYF.

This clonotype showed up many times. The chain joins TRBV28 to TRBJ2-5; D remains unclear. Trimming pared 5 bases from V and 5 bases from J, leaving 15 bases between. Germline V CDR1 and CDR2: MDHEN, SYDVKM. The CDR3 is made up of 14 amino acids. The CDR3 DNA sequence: TGTGCCAGCAGTCCGCTCTCCTTAAGGGAGACCCAGTACTTC. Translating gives CASSPLSLRETQYF. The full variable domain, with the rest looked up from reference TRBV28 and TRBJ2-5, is DVKVTQSSRYLVKRTGEKVFLECVQDMDHENMFWYRQDPGLGLRLIYFSYDVKMKEKGDIPEGYSVSREKKERFSLILESASTNQTSMYLCASSPLSLRETQYFGPGTRLLVL.

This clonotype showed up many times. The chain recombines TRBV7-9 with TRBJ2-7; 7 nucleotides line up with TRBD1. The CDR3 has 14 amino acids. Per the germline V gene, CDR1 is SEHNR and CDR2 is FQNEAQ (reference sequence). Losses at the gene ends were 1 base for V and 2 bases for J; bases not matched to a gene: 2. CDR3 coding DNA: TGTGCCAGCAGCTTAGGGCAGGGGGCCTACGAGCAGTACTTC. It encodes CASSLGQGAYEQYF.

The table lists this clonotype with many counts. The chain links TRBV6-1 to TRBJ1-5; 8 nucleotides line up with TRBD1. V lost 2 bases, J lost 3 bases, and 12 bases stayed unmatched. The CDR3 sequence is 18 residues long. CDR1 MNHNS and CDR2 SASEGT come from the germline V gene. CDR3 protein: CASSEQGAGVVNNQPQHF. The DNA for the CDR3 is TGTGCCAGCAGTGAACAGGGGGCAGGGGTAGTAAACAATCAGCCCCAGCATTTT.

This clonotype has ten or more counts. The CDR3 DNA reads as TGTGCCAGCAGCAGCCCCAGATCAGCGGGGGATGACTCTGGGGCCAACGTCCTGACTTTC. This gives the protein CASSSPRSAGDDSGANVLTF. The chain combines TRBV7-8 with TRBJ2-6, with 8 bases lining up with TRBD2. This CDR3 region has 20 residues. The germline V gene encodes CDR1 SGHVS and CDR2 FQNEAQ. The J segment lost 0 bases and the V segment lost 5 bases, leaving 15 bases of the junction unmatched.

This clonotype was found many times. The CDR3 is CASSRGDRVNTEAFF. CDR3 sequence (DNA): TGTGCCAGCAGCAGAGGGGACAGGGTGAACACTGAAGCTTTCTTT. The chain employs TRBV5-3 and TRBJ1-1, with 9 nucleotides matching TRBD1. TRBV5-3 is sorted into the ORF group, with uncertain function. The CDR3 is 15 amino acids. The J segment lost 0 bases and the V segment lost 8 bases, leaving 8 bases of the junction unmatched.

The CDR3 here is CASSLPPYGYTF. CDR3 in DNA: TGTGCCAGCAGTTTACCCCCCTATGGCTACACCTTC. The chain couples TRBV12-3 or TRBV12-4 to TRBJ1-2, with no clear D. V was cut by 2 bases and J by 4 bases, with 5 bases left in between. This CDR3 contains 12 residues.

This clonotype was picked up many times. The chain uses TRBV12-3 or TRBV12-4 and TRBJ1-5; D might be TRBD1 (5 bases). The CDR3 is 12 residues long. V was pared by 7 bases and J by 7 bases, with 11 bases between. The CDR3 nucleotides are TGTGCCAGCACACAGGAACACCAGCCCCAGCATTTT. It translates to CASTQEHQPQHF.

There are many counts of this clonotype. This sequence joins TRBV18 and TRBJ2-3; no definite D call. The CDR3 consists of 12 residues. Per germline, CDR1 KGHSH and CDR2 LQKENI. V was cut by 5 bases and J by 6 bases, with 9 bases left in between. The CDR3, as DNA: TGTGCCAGCTCAGAGATCTCGGATACGCAGTATTTT. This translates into CASSEISDTQYF.

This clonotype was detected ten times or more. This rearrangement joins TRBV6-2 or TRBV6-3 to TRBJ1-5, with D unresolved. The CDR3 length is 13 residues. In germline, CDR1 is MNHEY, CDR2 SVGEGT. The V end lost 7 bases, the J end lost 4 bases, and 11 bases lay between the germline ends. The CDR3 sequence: CASTKASNQPQHF. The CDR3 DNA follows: TGTGCCAGCACCAAGGCCTCTAATCAGCCCCAGCATTTT.

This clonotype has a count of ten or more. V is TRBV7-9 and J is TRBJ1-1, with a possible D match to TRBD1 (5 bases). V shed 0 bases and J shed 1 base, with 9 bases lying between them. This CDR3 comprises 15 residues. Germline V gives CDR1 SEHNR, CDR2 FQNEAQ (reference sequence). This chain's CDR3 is CASSLAGGGNTEAFF. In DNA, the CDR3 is TGTGCCAGCAGCTTAGCTGGTGGGGGGAACACTGAAGCTTTCTTT.

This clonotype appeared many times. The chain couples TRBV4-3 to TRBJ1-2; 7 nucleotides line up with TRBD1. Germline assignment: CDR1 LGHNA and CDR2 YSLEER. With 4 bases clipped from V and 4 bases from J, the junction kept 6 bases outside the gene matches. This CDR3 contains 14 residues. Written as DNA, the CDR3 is TGCGCCAGCAGCCCCACCGGGGACAGCTATGGCTACACCTTC. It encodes CASSPTGDSYGYTF.

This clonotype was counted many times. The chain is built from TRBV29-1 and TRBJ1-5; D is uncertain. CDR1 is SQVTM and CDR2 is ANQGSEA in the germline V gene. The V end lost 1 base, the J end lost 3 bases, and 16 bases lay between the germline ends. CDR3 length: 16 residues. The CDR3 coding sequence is TGCAGCGTTGAAGCCTGGTCCCTCCTACTCAATCAGCCCCAGCATTTT. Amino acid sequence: CSVEAWSLLLNQPQHF.

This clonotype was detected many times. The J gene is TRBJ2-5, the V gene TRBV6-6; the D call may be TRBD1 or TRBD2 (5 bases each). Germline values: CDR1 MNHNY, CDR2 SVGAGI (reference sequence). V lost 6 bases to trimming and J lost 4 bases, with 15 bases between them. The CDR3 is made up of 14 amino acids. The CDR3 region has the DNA TGTGCCAGCAGCCCTACGACAGAGGGAGAGACCCAGTACTTC. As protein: CASSPTTEGETQYF.

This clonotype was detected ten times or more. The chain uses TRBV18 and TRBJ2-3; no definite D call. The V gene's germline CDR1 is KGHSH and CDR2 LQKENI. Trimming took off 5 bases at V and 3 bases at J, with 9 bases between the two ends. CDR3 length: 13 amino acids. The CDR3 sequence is CASSVGMTDTQYF. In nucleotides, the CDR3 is TGTGCCAGCTCAGTAGGGATGACAGATACGCAGTATTTT.

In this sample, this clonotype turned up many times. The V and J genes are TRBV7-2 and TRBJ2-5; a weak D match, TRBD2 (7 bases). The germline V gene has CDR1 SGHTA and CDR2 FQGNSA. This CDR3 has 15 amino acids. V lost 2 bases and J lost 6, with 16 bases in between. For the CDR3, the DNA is TGTGCCAGCAGCTTAAATGCGGGGGCGGTGAAGACCCAGTACTTC. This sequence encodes CASSLNAGAVKTQYF.

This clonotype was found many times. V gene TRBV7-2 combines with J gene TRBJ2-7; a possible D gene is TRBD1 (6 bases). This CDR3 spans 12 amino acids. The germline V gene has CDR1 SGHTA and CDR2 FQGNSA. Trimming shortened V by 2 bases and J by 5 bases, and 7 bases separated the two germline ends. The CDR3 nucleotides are TGTGCCAGCAGCTTAAAGGGGGACGAGCAGTACTTC. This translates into CASSLKGDEQYF.

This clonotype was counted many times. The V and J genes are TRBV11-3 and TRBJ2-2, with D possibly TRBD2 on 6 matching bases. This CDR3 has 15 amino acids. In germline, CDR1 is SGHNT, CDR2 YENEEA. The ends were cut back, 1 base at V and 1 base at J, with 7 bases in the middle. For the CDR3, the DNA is TGTGCCAGCAGCTTAGGACTAGAGAACACCGGGGAGCTGTTTTTT. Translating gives CASSLGLENTGELFF.

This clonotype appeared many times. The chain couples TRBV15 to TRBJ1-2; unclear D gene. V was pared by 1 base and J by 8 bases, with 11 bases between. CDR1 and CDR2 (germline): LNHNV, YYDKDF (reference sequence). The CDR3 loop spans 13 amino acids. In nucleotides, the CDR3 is TGTGCCACCAGCAGAGGGACGGGGTCCGGCTACACCTTC. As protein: CATSRGTGSGYTF.

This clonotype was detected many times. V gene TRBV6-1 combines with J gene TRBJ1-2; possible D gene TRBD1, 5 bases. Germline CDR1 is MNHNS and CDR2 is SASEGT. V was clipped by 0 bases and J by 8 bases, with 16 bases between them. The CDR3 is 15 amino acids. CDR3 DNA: TGTGCCAGCAGTGAAGCTGGGGCTGCCGAGAGGGGCTACACCTTC. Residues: CASSEAGAAERGYTF.

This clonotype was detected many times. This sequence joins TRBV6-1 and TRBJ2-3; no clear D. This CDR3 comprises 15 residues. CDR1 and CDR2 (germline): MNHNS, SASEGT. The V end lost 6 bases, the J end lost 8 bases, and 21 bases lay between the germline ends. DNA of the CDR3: TGTGCCAGCAGCGACACCGGGTGGGCATCTCCTACGCAGTATTTT. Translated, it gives CASSDTGWASPTQYF.

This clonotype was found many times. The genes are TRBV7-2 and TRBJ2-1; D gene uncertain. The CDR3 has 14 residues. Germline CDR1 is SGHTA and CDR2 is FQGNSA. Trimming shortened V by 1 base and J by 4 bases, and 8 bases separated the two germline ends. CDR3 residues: CASSLGTEYNEQFF. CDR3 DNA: TGTGCCAGCAGCTTAGGGACGGAATACAATGAGCAGTTCTTC.